Each of the 17 T cell receptor beta chains below was sequenced from the same sample in a study of blood T cell repertoires in COVID-19. This table comes from immunoSEQ multiplex PCR, and its TCRdb copy is limited to in-frame clones, with some not included. Of some 170,000 clones listed, around 84% are singletons. Sequencing input: peripheral blood. The receptors derive from an elderly woman with acute or convalescent COVID-19.

The rearrangement uses TRBV2 and TRBJ2-1, with D maybe TRBD2 (6 bases). Germline V gene lookup returns CDR1 SNHLY and CDR2 FYNNEI. CDR3 size: 14 residues. V dropped 7 bases and J dropped 2 bases, with 12 bases sitting between them. The CDR3 nucleotides are TGTGCCAGCATTGGGGGAGGCCCCTACAATGAGCAGTTCTTC. This translates into CASIGGGPYNEQFF.

This chain connects TRBV5-4 to TRBJ1-2; TRBD1 matches 7 bases. With 4 bases clipped from V and 0 bases from J, the junction kept 9 bases outside the gene matches. Germline lookup yields CDR1 SGHNT and CDR2 YYREEE (reference sequence). CDR3 length: 16 amino acids. The CDR3 spells CASSPVGGGSNYGYTF. The CDR3 DNA sequence: TGTGCCAGCAGCCCGGTTGGAGGGGGCTCTAACTATGGCTACACCTTC.

This rearrangement joins TRBV15 to TRBJ2-3, with 7 nucleotides matching TRBD2. The ends lost 1 base at V and 5 bases at J; junction bases unmatched: 3. Germline V gene data show CDR1 as LNHNV and CDR2 as YYDKDF (reference sequence). CDR3 length: 14 residues. The CDR3 sequence: CATSRGGGGDTQYF. For the CDR3, the DNA is TGTGCCACCAGCAGAGGGGGCGGGGGAGATACGCAGTATTTT.

This chain joins TRBV5-6 and TRBJ2-1; TRBD2 matches 10 bases. CDR1 is SGHDT, CDR2 YYEEEE, per germline. The CDR3 consists of 16 residues. The junction had 3 bases not matched to a gene; V was cut back by 0 bases and J by 3 bases. The CDR3 sequence is CASSLALAGFYNEQFF. In nucleotides, the CDR3 is TGTGCCAGCAGCTTGGCACTAGCGGGGTTCTACAATGAGCAGTTCTTC.

The chain uses TRBV4-1 and TRBJ2-3; TRBD2 matches at 11 bases. CDR1 and CDR2 from the germline V gene are MGHRA and YSYEKL. The V and J ends lost 1 base and 2 bases, in that order; junction bases with no gene match: 2. The CDR3 contains 16 residues. The CDR3 nucleotides are TGCGCCAGCAGCCAAGGACTAGCGGGGAACACAGATACGCAGTATTTT. It translates to CASSQGLAGNTDTQYF.

CDR3 loop: CASKWRWNTEAFF. In DNA, the CDR3 is TGTGCCAGCAAATGGCGGTGGAACACTGAAGCTTTCTTT. The chain recombines TRBV2 with TRBJ1-1, with D unresolved. This CDR3 has 13 residues. Germline CDR1 SNHLY, CDR2 FYNNEI. V was cut by 7 bases and J by 1 base, with 10 bases left in between.

The chain has TRBV6-6 and TRBJ1-2, with TRBD1 matching 9 bases. V lost 6 bases, J lost 4 bases, and 3 bases stayed unmatched. CDR3 length equals 13 residues. Germline loops: CDR1 MNHNY, CDR2 SVGAGI (reference sequence). This chain's CDR3 is CASSPTGGYGYTF. In DNA, the CDR3 is TGTGCCAGCAGCCCGACAGGGGGCTATGGCTACACCTTC.

The chain employs TRBV4-3 and TRBJ1-1; no definite D call. The CDR3 spans 14 residues. With 0 bases removed from V and 7 bases from J, the gap between germline ends came to 12 bases. Germline V lookup: CDR1 LGHNA, CDR2 YSLEER. CDR3 amino acids: CASSQEVRGSEAFF. The CDR3 coding sequence is TGCGCCAGCAGCCAAGAAGTTCGGGGAAGTGAAGCTTTCTTT.

Turning to this clone: Other nucleotide sequences in the sample specify the same CDR3. The chain combines TRBV18 with TRBJ1-2; D perhaps matches TRBD1 (5 bases). The CDR3 loop spans 13 amino acids. CDR1 is KGHSH and CDR2 is LQKENI in the germline V gene. V was cut by 6 bases and J by 2 bases, with 10 bases left in between. CDR3 nucleotide sequence: TGTGCCAGCTCCCCAGACAGAAACTATGGCTACACCTTC. It encodes CASSPDRNYGYTF.

V is TRBV5-1 and J is TRBJ1-4; D may be TRBD1 (5 bases). CDR1 SGHRS and CDR2 YFSETQ come from the germline V gene. CDR3 length: 14 amino acids. Between the trimmed V and J ends, which lost 7 bases and 2 bases, there was a span of 12 bases. The CDR3 region is CASRGSGTNEKLFF. The CDR3 coding sequence is TGCGCCAGCCGGGGGTCCGGGACTAATGAAAAACTGTTTTTT.

V is TRBV5-6 and J is TRBJ2-1; D may be TRBD2 (6 bases). The CDR3 extends over 16 amino acids. Germline V gene lookup returns CDR1 SGHDT and CDR2 YYEEEE. Deletions cut 3 bases from V and 2 bases from J, with 15 bases between. The CDR3 DNA reads as TGTGCCAGCAGCTGGGGGGTTACAGAAACCTACAATGAGCAGTTCTTC. Amino acid sequence: CASSWGVTETYNEQFF.

The CDR3 spells CAISGRGDYGYTF. CDR3 in DNA: TGTGCCATCAGTGGCAGGGGGGACTATGGCTACACCTTC. The J gene is TRBJ1-2, the V gene TRBV10-3; 7 nucleotides agree with TRBD1. V dropped 4 bases and J dropped 3; count of bases not matched to a gene: 2. Per the germline V gene, CDR1 is ENHRY and CDR2 is SYGVKD. The CDR3 is 13 residues long.

The V gene is TRBV3-1 (or the pseudogene TRBV3-2), the J gene TRBJ1-1; D is ambiguous. CDR1 and CDR2 from the germline V gene are LGHDT and YNNKEL (reference sequence). The CDR3 runs 17 residues. V was clipped by 4 bases and J by 5 bases, with 23 bases between them. CDR3 in amino acids: CASSLRLSSEYGTEAFF. CDR3 bases: TGTGCCAGCAGCCTGAGGCTGTCCTCCGAATATGGAACTGAAGCTTTCTTT.

The chain links TRBV24-1 to TRBJ2-5; TRBD1 aligns across 7 bases. After removal of 2 bases from V and 4 bases from J, the junction contained 9 bases not matched to a gene. CDR3 length: 16 residues. The germline gives CDR1 KGHDR, CDR2 SFDVKD. CDR3 bases: TGTGCCACCAGTGATTCGAGGGGGCATTTGGGAGAGACCCAGTACTTC. Translation: CATSDSRGHLGETQYF.

The chain links TRBV24-1 to TRBJ1-5; TRBD1 aligns across 7 bases. CDR1 and CDR2 (germline): KGHDR, SFDVKD. J lost 2 bases, V lost 2 bases, and 5 bases had no gene match. The CDR3 is made up of 16 amino acids. The CDR3 DNA reads TGTGCCACCAGTGATTCCAGGGGGTACGGCAATCAGCCCCAGCATTTT. This codes for CATSDSRGYGNQPQHF.

The chain couples TRBV29-1 to TRBJ2-5; no clear D gene. V was shortened by 4 bases and J by 0 bases, with 6 bases between the two germline ends. The CDR3 extends over 12 amino acids. From germline, CDR1 is SQVTM and CDR2 ANQGSEA. The CDR3 DNA reads TGCAGCGTTGTCGGGTACCAAGAGACCCAGTACTTC. Translation: CSVVGYQETQYF. Drawing the rest from reference TRBV29-1 and TRBJ2-5, the complete variable domain is SAVISQKPSRDICQRGTSLTIQCQVDSQVTMMFWYRQQPGQSLTLIATANQGSEATYESGFVIDKFPISRPNLTFSTLTVSNMSPEDSSIYLCSVVGYQETQYFGPGTRLLVL.

The V call is TRBV6-5, the J call TRBJ2-1; 8 bases agree with TRBD2. The CDR3 sequence is 12 residues long. The germline gives CDR1 MNHEY, CDR2 SVGAGI. V shed 4 bases and J 10 bases; nucleotides not matched to a gene: 3. This CDR3 reads CASSFSGAEQFF. CDR3 DNA sequence: TGTGCCAGCAGTTTTAGCGGGGCAGAGCAGTTCTTC.